One sample yielded the 9 T cell receptor beta chains listed below, sequenced in a study of cytotoxic CD8 clonotypes in ibrutinib-treated CLL. The assay was immunoSEQ multiplex PCR, and TCRdb's table has in-frame clones only and misses some. In the table there are 150,000 or so clones, about 84% of which are singletons. Here the sequenced sample was PBMCs, taken after 36 months of ibrutinib treatment. All receptors derive from a human donor with chronic lymphocytic leukemia.

This rearrangement joins TRBV5-1 to TRBJ2-7; D is possibly TRBD2 (5 bases). Per the germline V gene, CDR1 is SGHRS and CDR2 is YFSETQ. The CDR3 has 13 residues. Deletions cut 4 bases from V and 7 bases from J, with 15 bases between. CDR3 sequence reads: CASSPPRSGEQYF. CDR3 bases: TGCGCCAGCAGCCCCCCAAGGAGCGGAGAGCAGTACTTC.

This clone turned up a few times. The chain couples TRBV13 to TRBJ2-7, with a tentative D call TRBD1 (5 bases). From germline, CDR1 is PRHDT and CDR2 FYEKMQ (reference sequence). Trimming took 5 bases from V and 4 from J, leaving 6 bases between them. The CDR3 sequence is 11 residues long. The CDR3 sequence: CASSNRYEQYF. DNA for the CDR3: TGTGCCAGCAGCAACAGGTACGAGCAGTACTTC. Full variable domain (remainder filled in from reference TRBV13 and TRBJ2-7): AAGVIQSPRHLIKEKRETATLKCYPIPRHDTVYWYQQGPGQDPQFLISFYEKMQSDKGSIPDRFSAQQFSDYHSELNMSSLELGDSALYFCASSNRYEQYFGPGTRLTVT.

As DNA, the CDR3 is TGTGCCAGCAGCTTAGGGCATGGCTACGAGCAGTACTTC. The encoded protein is CASSLGHGYEQYF. This rearrangement joins TRBV7-9 to TRBJ2-7; unclear D gene. CDR1 SEHNR and CDR2 FQNEAQ come from the germline V gene (reference sequence). CDR3 length: 13 amino acids. Trimming took off 1 base at V and 3 bases at J, with 7 bases between the two ends.

This clone was observed a few times. The chain uses TRBV11-1 and TRBJ2-1; TRBD1 matches 10 bases. Germline CDR1 and CDR2: SGHAT and FQDESV (reference sequence). This CDR3 comprises 18 residues. Unmatched junction bases numbered 13, after V lost 6 bases and J lost 2 bases. The CDR3 sequence: CASRPRAAGQGTYNEQFF. The CDR3 coding sequence is TGTGCCAGCAGGCCCCGAGCCGCGGGACAGGGGACCTACAATGAGCAGTTCTTC.

The chain's CDR3 is CASTGSGSTDTQYF. In DNA form, the CDR3 reads TGTGCCAGCACGGGTTCCGGTAGCACAGATACGCAGTATTTT. The V and J genes are TRBV6-1 and TRBJ2-3; the D is unclear. This CDR3 region has 14 residues. Trimming pared 7 bases from V and 0 bases from J, leaving 11 bases between. Germline CDR1 MNHNS, CDR2 SASEGT.

The V call is TRBV7-9, the J call TRBJ1-2, with no clear D. The CDR3 spans 12 residues. V lost 7 bases and J lost 4, with 10 bases in between. From germline, CDR1 is SEHNR and CDR2 FQNEAQ (reference sequence). For the CDR3, the DNA is TGTGCCAGCACCCCCGGAGTCTATGGCTACACCTTC. Translating it yields CASTPGVYGYTF. The whole variable domain, remainder taken from reference TRBV7-9 and TRBJ1-2, is DTGVSQNPRHKITKRGQNVTFRCDPISEHNRLYWYRQTLGQGPEFLTYFQNEAQLEKSRLLSDRFSAERPKGSFSTLEIQRTEQGDSAMYLCASTPGVYGYTFGSGTRLTVV.

The genes are TRBV6-7 and TRBJ1-1; possible D gene TRBD1, 5 bases. TRBV6-7 is flagged as an ORF with uncertain function. With 5 bases removed from V and 3 bases from J, the gap between germline ends came to 19 bases. The CDR3 length is 16 residues. The CDR3 is CASSQGRLPPHTEAFF. The CDR3 DNA reads as TGTGCCAGCAGTCAGGGACGACTCCCCCCGCACACTGAAGCTTTCTTT.

The chain carries TRBV10-3 and TRBJ2-5; D may be TRBD1 (6 bases). The CDR3 runs to 14 residues. Trimming pared 0 bases from V and 2 bases from J, leaving 7 bases between. Germline CDR1 and CDR2: ENHRY and SYGVKD. CDR3 sequence (DNA): TGTGCCATCAGTGAGTCAAGGGGGCAAGAGACCCAGTACTTC. Amino acids: CAISESRGQETQYF.

The chain is built from TRBV5-1 and TRBJ2-7; D possibly corresponds to TRBD1 (6 bases). Trimming cost V 5 bases and J 2 bases, with 14 bases left between them. CDR1 and CDR2 from the germline V gene are SGHRS and YFSETQ. The CDR3 is 14 amino acids. In nucleotides, the CDR3 is TGCGCCAGCAGTGGTGAGGGGGTAACCTACGAGCAGTACTTC. Translation gives CASSGEGVTYEQYF.